Shown below are 4 T cell receptor beta chains from a single sample sequenced in a study of blood T cell repertoires in COVID-19. TCRdb's copy holds only in-frame clones and misses some; the assay was immunoSEQ multiplex PCR. This sample yields a few hundred thousand clones, of which around 89% are seen a single time; roughly 6.7% belongs to the top ten. The source material was peripheral blood. The receptor set was obtained from a man in his late teens or twenties who had recovered from COVID-19.

The J gene is TRBJ2-5, the V gene TRBV20-1, with D unresolved. The CDR3 is 11 amino acids. V dropped 1 base and J dropped 5 bases, with 5 bases sitting between them. Germline loops: CDR1 DFQATT, CDR2 SNEGSKA (reference sequence). CDR3 loop: CSARGGETQYF. The CDR3 nucleotides are TGCAGTGCTAGAGGAGGCGAGACCCAGTACTTC.

The J gene is TRBJ2-4, the V gene TRBV27, with 7 bases that match TRBD2. The germline V gene has CDR1 MNHEY and CDR2 SMNVEV (reference sequence). V lost 3 bases, J lost 3 bases, and 17 bases stayed unmatched. The CDR3 runs 19 residues. CDR3 residues: CASSFSGLLGGLGKNIQYF. CDR3 coding DNA: TGTGCCAGCAGTTTTAGTGGACTCCTCGGGGGGTTAGGCAAAAACATTCAGTACTTC.

The gene calls are TRBV19 and TRBJ1-1; 7 positions agree with TRBD1. Germline CDR1 reads LNHDA; CDR2 reads SQIVND (reference sequence). The length of the CDR3 is 13 residues. Germline trimming cut 7 bases from V and 10 bases from J; bases unmatched to any gene: 12. The DNA of the CDR3 is TGTGCCAGTACGTTTCAGGGGGAGAGGAGAGCTTTCTTT. Its translation: CASTFQGERRAFF.

CDR3 sequence (DNA): TGTGCCAGCAGTTACGTAACGACAGGGGAAACTGAAGCTTTCTTT. Translated, it gives CASSYVTTGETEAFF. The rearrangement links TRBV6-6 to TRBJ1-1; 8 bases are a match to TRBD1. CDR3 length equals 15 residues. J gave up 5 bases and V 2 bases, and 7 bases lay outside the gene matches. Germline V gene data show CDR1 as MNHNY and CDR2 as SVGAGI (reference sequence).